These 31 T cell receptor beta chains came from one sample sequenced in a study of response to subunit inactivated influenza vaccine. MiXCR, run by TCRdb on the RT-PCR reads, gives a single entry per CDR3 protein. The sample consists of 500,000 to 650,000 distinct CDR3 sequences, approximately 7.1% of them appearing once. The source was PBMCs from blood, collected around 2 years after vaccination. The receptors originated from a man aged 50-75 years who received an inactivated influenza vaccine.

This clonotype has ten or more counts. The chain couples TRBV15 to TRBJ1-6, with TRBD1 matching 9 bases. After removal of 0 bases from V and 10 bases from J, the junction contained 7 bases not matched to a gene. CDR1 and CDR2 from the germline V gene are LNHNV and YYDKDF (reference sequence). This CDR3 has 16 amino acids. The CDR3 nucleotides read TGTGCCACCAGCAGAGATCCCGGGACAGGGACATCACCCCTCCACTTT. This encodes CATSRDPGTGTSPLHF.

The chain uses TRBV29-1 and TRBJ1-1; D is perhaps TRBD1 (6 bases). The germline CDR1 and CDR2 sequences are SQVTM and ANQGSEA. CDR3 size: 11 residues. Trimming cost V 4 bases and J 7 bases, with 10 bases left between them. The CDR3 DNA sequence: TGCAGCGTTGTTACAGGGATTGAAGCTTTCTTT. Translation: CSVVTGIEAFF.

This clonotype was picked up a small number of times. The chain joins TRBV20-1 to TRBJ1-4; possibly TRBD1 for D (5 bases). The CDR3 totals 12 residues. Germline CDR1 DFQATT, CDR2 SNEGSKA (reference sequence). With 6 bases removed from V and 4 bases from J, the gap between germline ends came to 9 bases. This CDR3 is CSAYRSNEKLFF. The CDR3 DNA follows: TGCAGTGCCTACAGGAGTAATGAAAAACTGTTTTTT.

Comments on this clonotype: A clone one base away is much larger, so this may be a read error. The rearrangement joins TRBV12-3 or TRBV12-4 to TRBJ2-1; D may be TRBD2 (5 bases). Trimming stripped 2 bases from V and 2 bases from J, with 10 bases between. There are 15 residues in the CDR3. CDR3 DNA: TGTGCCAGCAGTTTATCCGGGATAGCCTACAATGAGCAGTTCTTC. Its translation: CASSLSGIAYNEQFF.

This clonotype was observed at least ten times. The genes are TRBV10-1 and TRBJ2-2; TRBD1 matches 7 bases. The CDR3 has 14 residues. The germline V gene encodes CDR1 WNHNN and CDR2 SYGVQD (reference sequence). V shed 7 bases, J shed 3 bases, and the junction held 5 bases outside the gene matches. CDR3 nucleotides: TGCGCCAGCAAACAGGGGCTGGACACCGGGGAGCTGTTTTTT. Encoded protein: CASKQGLDTGELFF.

Comment on this clonotype: A much bigger clone sits one base away, suggesting this may be a read error. The V call is TRBV7-7, the J call TRBJ1-4, with D possibly matching TRBD1 (5 bases). This CDR3 contains 18 residues. Looked up from germline, CDR1 is SSHAT and CDR2 is FNYEAQ (reference sequence). CDR3 in DNA: TGTGCTAACAGCCCGCCGGGGGTTGCGCGTCCGAAATTAGGAAAACTGTTTTTT. This gives the protein CANSPPGVARPKLGKLFF.

This clonotype appeared a few times. The V and J genes are TRBV9 and TRBJ1-6; D is uncertain. Germline V lookup: CDR1 SGDLS, CDR2 YYNGEE. V lost 1 base and J lost 8, with 7 bases in between. CDR3 length: 13 residues. Written as DNA, the CDR3 is TGTGCCAGCAGCGTAACCCCGGATTCACCCCTCCACTTT. Residues: CASSVTPDSPLHF.

This clonotype was counted only a few times. This chain connects TRBV20-1 to TRBJ2-7, with 8 nucleotides matching TRBD2. This CDR3 region has 14 residues. With 5 bases clipped from V and 3 bases from J, the junction kept 9 bases outside the gene matches. CDR1 is DFQATT and CDR2 is SNEGSKA in the germline V gene (reference sequence). The CDR3 protein is CSAFLFSGNYEQYF. The CDR3, as DNA: TGCAGTGCTTTCCTCTTTAGCGGGAACTACGAGCAGTACTTC.

The rearrangement uses TRBV10-3 and TRBJ2-7, with D possibly TRBD1 on 6 matching bases. V lost 4 bases, J lost 7 bases, and 14 bases lay in between. This CDR3 is built from 13 residues. From germline, CDR1 is ENHRY and CDR2 SYGVKD. The CDR3 region has the DNA TGTGCCATCAGTGCAGGGGCGTCTGGGGAGCAGTACTTC. Translating it yields CAISAGASGEQYF.

This clonotype was picked up many times. The chain is built from TRBV7-9 and TRBJ2-7; TRBD1 aligns across 7 bases. This CDR3 contains 16 residues. The germline gives CDR1 SEHNR, CDR2 FQNEAQ (reference sequence). After removal of 5 bases from V and 3 bases from J, the junction contained 13 bases not matched to a gene. CDR3 bases: TGTGCCAGCAGCCCTCCCTATAGACAGGGTTTCTACGAGCAGTACTTC. Protein: CASSPPYRQGFYEQYF.

The V and J genes are TRBV29-1 and TRBJ2-1; 10 nucleotides align to TRBD1. With V trimmed by 6 bases and J by 9 bases, 2 bases remained unmatched. Germline V gene lookup returns CDR1 SQVTM and CDR2 ANQGSEA. The CDR3 runs 11 residues. CDR3 in DNA: TGCAGCGTCGGGACAGGGGCTGAGCAGTTCTTC. Translating gives CSVGTGAEQFF.

The sample holds many counts of this clonotype. V and J are TRBV20-1 and TRBJ1-2; no clear D. V was cut by 4 bases and J by 5 bases, with 11 bases left in between. The CDR3 sequence is 12 residues long. Germline CDR1 reads DFQATT; CDR2 reads SNEGSKA (reference sequence). In DNA, the CDR3 is TGCAGTGCTAAAGGTTTGGAATATGGCTACACCTTC. Protein sequence: CSAKGLEYGYTF.

This clonotype was counted only a few times. For the CDR3, the DNA is TGTGCCAGCAGTTCCCCGGGGGGCGGGGCCACAGATACGCAGTATTTT. Protein sequence: CASSSPGGGATDTQYF. This chain links TRBV12-3 or TRBV12-4 with TRBJ2-3, with D possibly matching TRBD2 (7 bases). Trimming shortened V by 4 bases and J by 2 bases, and 16 bases separated the two germline ends. CDR3 length: 16 residues.

V gene TRBV20-1 combines with J gene TRBJ2-3, with D tentatively TRBD1 (6 bases). The V end was cut by 5 bases, the J end by 2 bases, with 14 bases between. CDR1 is DFQATT and CDR2 is SNEGSKA in the germline V gene (reference sequence). The CDR3 is made up of 14 amino acids. The CDR3 nucleotides read TGCAGTGCTGGACAGTTTCTATACACAGATACGCAGTATTTT. The encoded protein is CSAGQFLYTDTQYF.

This chain joins TRBV5-1 and TRBJ2-1; 14 bases align to TRBD2. CDR1 is SGHRS and CDR2 is YFSETQ in the germline V gene. V was pared by 4 bases and J by 9 bases, with 6 bases of the junction left unmatched. The CDR3 totals 15 residues. The DNA for the CDR3 is TGCGCCAGCAGCGGACTAGCGGGAGGTAGTACTGAGCAGTTCTTC. Amino acid sequence: CASSGLAGGSTEQFF.

The gene calls are TRBV5-1 and TRBJ2-7, with 7 bases lining up with TRBD2. CDR1 and CDR2 (germline): SGHRS, YFSETQ. V shed 1 base, J shed 0 bases, and the junction held 4 bases outside the gene matches. The CDR3 runs 15 residues. This CDR3 is CASSLSAGASYEQYF. The CDR3 region has the DNA TGCGCCAGCAGCTTGTCGGCGGGAGCCTCCTACGAGCAGTACTTC.

The sample holds many counts of this clonotype. This sequence joins TRBV7-9 and TRBJ1-1; D unclear. The germline gives CDR1 SEHNR, CDR2 FQNEAQ (reference sequence). Trimming cost V 4 bases and J 1 base, with 7 bases left between them. The CDR3 has 13 amino acids. The CDR3 region has the DNA TGTGCCAGCAGCTATTCCGGGAACACTGAAGCTTTCTTT. It codes for CASSYSGNTEAFF.

This clonotype turned up a few times. The gene calls are TRBV20-1 and TRBJ2-1; D unresolved. The CDR3 contains 13 residues. The germline V gene encodes CDR1 DFQATT and CDR2 SNEGSKA (reference sequence). Trimming cost V 7 bases and J 7 bases, with 17 bases left between them. CDR3 in amino acids: CSGGDWGTNEQFF. The CDR3 region has the DNA TGCAGTGGTGGAGATTGGGGAACTAATGAGCAGTTCTTC.

The DNA for the CDR3 is TGCAGCGTTGAAGATGAGCGGGCAGCCACAGATACGCAGTATTTT. It encodes CSVEDERAATDTQYF. This chain links TRBV29-1 with TRBJ2-3; TRBD2 might be the D (6 bases). Germline V gene data show CDR1 as SQVTM and CDR2 as ANQGSEA. V was clipped by 0 bases and J by 2 bases, with 12 bases between them. The length of the CDR3 is 15 residues.

This clonotype has a count of ten or more. The genes are TRBV7-2 and TRBJ2-1, with TRBD2 matching over 7 bases. V was pared by 5 bases and J by 8 bases, with 12 bases of the junction left unmatched. CDR3 length: 15 residues. Germline loops: CDR1 SGHTA, CDR2 FQGNSA. CDR3 DNA sequence: TGTGCCAGCAGCCCGGTGGCGGGAGTGGGATATGAGCAGTTCTTC. Translating it yields CASSPVAGVGYEQFF.

This clonotype occurred a few times. The chain joins TRBV20-1 to TRBJ2-2; D is unresolved. V lost 6 bases and J 3 bases, leaving 11 bases between the germline ends. Germline V lookup: CDR1 DFQATT, CDR2 SNEGSKA (reference sequence). CDR3 size: 13 residues. The CDR3 spells CSATLGYTGELFF. The CDR3 nucleotides read TGCAGTGCGACCCTGGGCTACACCGGGGAGCTGTTTTTT.

This clonotype came up once. The chain combines TRBV27 with TRBJ2-1, with 9 positions matching TRBD2. The CDR3 totals 15 residues. V shed 3 bases and J 8 bases; nucleotides not matched to a gene: 8. CDR1 and CDR2 from the germline V gene are MNHEY and SMNVEV (reference sequence). CDR3: CASSLSAGGVDEQFF. In DNA, the CDR3 is TGTGCCAGCAGTTTGTCAGCGGGAGGAGTCGATGAGCAGTTCTTC.

This clonotype was observed at least ten times. This chain joins TRBV10-3 and TRBJ2-5; no clear D. Germline V lookup: CDR1 ENHRY, CDR2 SYGVKD. V was clipped by 3 bases and J by 4 bases, with 3 bases between them. The CDR3 totals 11 residues. Here the CDR3 reads CAISDLETQYF. The CDR3 nucleotides are TGTGCCATCAGTGACCTAGAGACCCAGTACTTC.

The chain couples TRBV3-1 to TRBJ2-7, with D tentatively TRBD1 or TRBD2 (5 bases each). The ends were cut back, 5 bases at V and 1 base at J, with 18 bases in the middle. Per germline, CDR1 LGHDT and CDR2 YNNKEL (reference sequence). The CDR3 loop spans 16 amino acids. The CDR3 DNA sequence: TGTGCCAGCAGCTTCGGGACCCTCGAACCATCCTACGAGCAGTACTTC. Translating gives CASSFGTLEPSYEQYF.

The CDR3 bases are TGCGCCAGCAGCCCGGGACAGGGGTTTGAGACCCAGTACTTC. Translating gives CASSPGQGFETQYF. This rearrangement joins TRBV5-1 to TRBJ2-5, with 10 nucleotides matching TRBD1. V was clipped by 4 bases and J by 5 bases; unmatched bases: 5. There are 14 residues in the CDR3. The germline CDR1 and CDR2 sequences are SGHRS and YFSETQ.

This chain joins TRBV7-8 and TRBJ1-5; D is possibly TRBD1 (5 bases). This CDR3 spans 16 amino acids. CDR1 and CDR2 from the germline V gene are SGHVS and FQNEAQ. The germline V and J ends were trimmed by 4 bases and 3 bases, with 16 bases remaining between them. CDR3 region: CASSSSRQPTNQPQHF. The CDR3 nucleotides read TGTGCCAGCAGCTCATCAAGACAGCCAACCAATCAGCCCCAGCATTTT.

This rearrangement joins TRBV7-2 to TRBJ2-1, with 15 bases matching TRBD2. The CDR3 spans 16 residues. The V and J ends lost 1 base and 10 bases, in that order; junction bases with no gene match: 5. Germline lookup yields CDR1 SGHTA and CDR2 FQGNSA. CDR3 protein: CASSLGTSGRVIEQFF. The CDR3 DNA sequence: TGTGCCAGCAGCTTAGGGACTAGCGGGAGGGTAATCGAGCAGTTCTTC.

This clonotype appeared many times. The CDR3 DNA reads TGCAGCGTCCGTATGGCCCTAGCGGGAGTCCGAGCCTACGAGCAGTACTTC. It encodes CSVRMALAGVRAYEQYF. This chain uses TRBV29-1 with TRBJ2-7, with TRBD2 matching over 10 bases. CDR3 length: 17 amino acids. J was trimmed by 2 bases and V by 6 bases; bases with no gene match: 16. The germline gives CDR1 SQVTM, CDR2 ANQGSEA.

This clonotype was seen many times. This chain links TRBV5-1 with TRBJ1-1, with TRBD1 matching over 7 bases. The CDR3 covers 16 residues. Germline CDR1 and CDR2: SGHRS and YFSETQ. V was clipped by 4 bases and J by 5 bases; unmatched bases: 14. The chain's CDR3 is CASSPPRQGVQTEAFF. CDR3 coding DNA: TGCGCCAGCAGCCCACCCAGACAGGGCGTTCAGACTGAAGCTTTCTTT.

This clonotype was observed a few times. The V gene is TRBV16, the J gene TRBJ1-6; D is unresolved. The V end was cut by 2 bases, the J end by 7 bases, with 15 bases between. The CDR3 loop spans 16 amino acids. CDR1 and CDR2 from the germline V gene are KGHSY and FQNENV. CDR3 DNA sequence: TGTGCCAGCAGCCAAGTCTCAGCGGGCAACAATTCACCCCTCCACTTT. Protein sequence: CASSQVSAGNNSPLHF.

The chain carries TRBV7-9 and TRBJ2-1; D is undetermined. This CDR3 is built from 13 residues. V lost 0 bases and J lost 10, with 10 bases in between. Germline loops: CDR1 SEHNR, CDR2 FQNEAQ (reference sequence). Here the CDR3 reads CASSLALVREQFF. DNA for the CDR3: TGTGCCAGCAGCTTAGCGTTAGTGAGAGAGCAGTTCTTC.